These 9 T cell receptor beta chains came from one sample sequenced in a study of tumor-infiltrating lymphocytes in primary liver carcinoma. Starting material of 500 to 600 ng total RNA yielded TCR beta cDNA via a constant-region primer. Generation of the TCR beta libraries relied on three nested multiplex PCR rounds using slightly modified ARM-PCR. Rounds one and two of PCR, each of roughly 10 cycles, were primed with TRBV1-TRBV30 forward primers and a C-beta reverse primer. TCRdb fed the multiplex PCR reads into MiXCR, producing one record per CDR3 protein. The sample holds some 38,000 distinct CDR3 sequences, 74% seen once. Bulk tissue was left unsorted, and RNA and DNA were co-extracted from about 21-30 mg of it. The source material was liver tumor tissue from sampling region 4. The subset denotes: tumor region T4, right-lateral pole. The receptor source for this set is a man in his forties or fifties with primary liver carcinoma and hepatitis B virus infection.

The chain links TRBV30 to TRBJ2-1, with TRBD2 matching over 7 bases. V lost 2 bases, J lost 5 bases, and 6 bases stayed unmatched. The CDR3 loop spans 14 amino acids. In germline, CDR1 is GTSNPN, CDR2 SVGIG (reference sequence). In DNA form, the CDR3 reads TGTGCCTGGAGTCCTGGGACTATTAACAATGAGCAGTTCTTC. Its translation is CAWSPGTINNEQFF.

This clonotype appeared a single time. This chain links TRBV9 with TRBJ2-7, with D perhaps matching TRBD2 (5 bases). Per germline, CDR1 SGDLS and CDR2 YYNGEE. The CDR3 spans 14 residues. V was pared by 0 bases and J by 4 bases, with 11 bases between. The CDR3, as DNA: TGTGCCAGCAGCGTAGGTGGGAGCGTGTACGAGCAGTACTTC. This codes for CASSVGGSVYEQYF. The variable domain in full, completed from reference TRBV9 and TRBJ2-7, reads DSGVTQTPKHLITATGQRVTLRCSPRSGDLSVYWYQQSLDQGLQFLIQYYNGEERAKGNILERFSAQQFPDLHSELNLSSLELGDSALYFCASSVGGSVYEQYFGPGTRLTVT.

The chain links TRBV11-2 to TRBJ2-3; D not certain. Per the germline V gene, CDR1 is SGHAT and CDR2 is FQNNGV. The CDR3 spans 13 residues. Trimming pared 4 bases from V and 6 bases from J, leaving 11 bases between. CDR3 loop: CASSSITADTQYF. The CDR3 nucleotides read TGTGCCAGCAGCTCCATCACGGCGGATACGCAGTATTTT.

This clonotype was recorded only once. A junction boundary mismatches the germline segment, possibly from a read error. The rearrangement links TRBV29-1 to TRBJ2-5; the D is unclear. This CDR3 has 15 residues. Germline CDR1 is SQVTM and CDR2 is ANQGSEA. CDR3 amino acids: CSVEGPEHYQETHYF. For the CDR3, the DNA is TGCAGCGTTGAAGGACCCGAGCACTACCAAGAGACCCACTACTTC.

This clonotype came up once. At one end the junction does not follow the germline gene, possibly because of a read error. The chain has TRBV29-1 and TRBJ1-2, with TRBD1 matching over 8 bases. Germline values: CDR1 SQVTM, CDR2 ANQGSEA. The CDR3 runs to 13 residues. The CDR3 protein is CSVRSGGAYSYTF. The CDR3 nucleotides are TGTAGCGTCCGATCAGGGGGCGCCTATAGTTACACCTTC.

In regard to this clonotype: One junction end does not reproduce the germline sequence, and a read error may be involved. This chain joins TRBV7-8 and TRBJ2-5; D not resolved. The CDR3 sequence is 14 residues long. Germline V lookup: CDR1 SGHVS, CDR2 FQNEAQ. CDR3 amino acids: CASKQVTTQETQYF. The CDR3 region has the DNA TGTGCCAGCAAGCAAGTGACAACCCAAGAGACCCAGTATTTC.

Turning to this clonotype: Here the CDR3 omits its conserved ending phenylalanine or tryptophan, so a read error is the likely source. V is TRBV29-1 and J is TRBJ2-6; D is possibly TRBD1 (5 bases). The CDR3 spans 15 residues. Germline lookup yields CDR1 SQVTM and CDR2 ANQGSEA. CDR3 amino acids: CRVEGHGAGANVLTL. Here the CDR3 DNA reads TGCAGGGTTGAAGGACATGGGGCTGGGGCCAACGTCCTGACTCTC.

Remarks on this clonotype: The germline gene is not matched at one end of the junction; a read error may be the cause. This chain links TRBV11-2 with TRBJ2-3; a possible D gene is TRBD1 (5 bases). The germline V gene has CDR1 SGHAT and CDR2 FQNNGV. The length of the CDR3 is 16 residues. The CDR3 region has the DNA TGTCCCAGCAGCAGAAGAAGTTCAGGGAACTCAGATACGCAGTATTTT. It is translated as CPSSRRSSGNSDTQYF.

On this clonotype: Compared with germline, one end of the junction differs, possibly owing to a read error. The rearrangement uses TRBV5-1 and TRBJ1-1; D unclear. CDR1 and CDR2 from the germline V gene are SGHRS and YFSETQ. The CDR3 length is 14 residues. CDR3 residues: CASSPDGMNTETFF. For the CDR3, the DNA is TGCGCCAGCAGCCCGGACGGCATGAACACTGAAACTTTCTTT.